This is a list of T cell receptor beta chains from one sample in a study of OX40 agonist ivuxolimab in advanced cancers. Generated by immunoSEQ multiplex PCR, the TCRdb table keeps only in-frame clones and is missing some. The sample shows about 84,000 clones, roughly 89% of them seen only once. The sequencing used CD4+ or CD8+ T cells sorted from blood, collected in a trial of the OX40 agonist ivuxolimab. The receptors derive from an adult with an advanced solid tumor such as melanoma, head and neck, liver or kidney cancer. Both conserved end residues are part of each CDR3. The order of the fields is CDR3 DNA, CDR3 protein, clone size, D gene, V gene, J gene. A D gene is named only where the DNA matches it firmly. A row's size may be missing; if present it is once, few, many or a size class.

cdr3_nt: TGTGCCAGCTCACCGGGCCGGGGGCTGAGCTCCTATAATTCACCCCTCCACTTT
cdr3_aa: CASSPGRGLSSYNSPLHF
clone_size: NA
d_call: NA
v_call: TRBV18
j_call: TRBJ1-6

cdr3_nt: TGTGCCAGCAGCTTAGTTGCCGGAACACGCTACACCTTC
cdr3_aa: CASSLVAGTRYTF
clone_size: NA
d_call: NA
v_call: TRBV7-9
j_call: TRBJ1-2

cdr3_nt: TGCGCCAGCAGCTTGACCAACAGCCCCTACAATGAGCAGTTCTTC
cdr3_aa: CASSLTNSPYNEQFF
clone_size: once
d_call: NA
v_call: TRBV5-1
j_call: TRBJ2-1

cdr3_nt: TGTGCCAGCAGCTGGGGGAACAGGGGGCACTATGGCTACACCTTC
cdr3_aa: CASSWGNRGHYGYTF
clone_size: once
d_call: TRBD1
v_call: TRBV5-5
j_call: TRBJ1-2

cdr3_nt: TGTGCCAGCAGCAATGAAACGGGCGGGGAGCTGTTTTTT
cdr3_aa: CASSNETGGELFF
clone_size: NA
d_call: NA
v_call: TRBV21-1
j_call: TRBJ2-2

cdr3_nt: TGTGCCAGCAGACTCCAAACTCCCGTTTACTACGAGCAGTACTTC
cdr3_aa: CASRLQTPVYYEQYF
clone_size: NA
d_call: NA
v_call: TRBV6-5
j_call: TRBJ2-7

cdr3_nt: TGTGCCAGCAGCTTAGCCGCGAGCACAGATACGCAGTATTTT
cdr3_aa: CASSLAASTDTQYF
clone_size: NA
d_call: NA
v_call: TRBV11-3
j_call: TRBJ2-3

cdr3_nt: TGTGCTAGTGCCCCTTCGGACGGCTTCGGTAATGGGCCCCAGCATTTT
cdr3_aa: CASAPSDGFGNGPQHF
clone_size: NA
d_call: NA
v_call: TRBV12-5
j_call: TRBJ1-5

cdr3_nt: TGTGCCAGCAGTTTAGCCGATGAGGGCTCTGGGGCCAACGTCCTGACTTTC
cdr3_aa: CASSLADEGSGANVLTF
clone_size: NA
d_call: NA
v_call: TRBV28
j_call: TRBJ2-6

cdr3_nt: TGTGCCAGCACAGCCCTGACAGGGGGTGGCGAGCAGTACTTC
cdr3_aa: CASTALTGGGEQYF
clone_size: NA
d_call: TRBD1
v_call: TRBV2
j_call: TRBJ2-7

cdr3_nt: TGTGCCAGCAGTGAAGCGGGACAGGGGTTCGAAGCTTTCTTT
cdr3_aa: CASSEAGQGFEAFF
clone_size: NA
d_call: TRBD1
v_call: TRBV6-1
j_call: TRBJ1-1

cdr3_nt: TGTGCCAGCAGCCCAGGGGGGGACAAAAACATTCAGTACTTC
cdr3_aa: CASSPGGDKNIQYF
clone_size: NA
d_call: NA
v_call: TRBV7-3
j_call: TRBJ2-4

cdr3_nt: TGTGCCAGCAGCCGACCCGGCCACCCCAGCGACTATGGCTACACCTTC
cdr3_aa: CASSRPGHPSDYGYTF
clone_size: NA
d_call: NA
v_call: TRBV7-9
j_call: TRBJ1-2

cdr3_nt: TGTGCCAGCAGCCGAGAAGGACGGATTAATTCACCCCTCCACTTT
cdr3_aa: CASSREGRINSPLHF
clone_size: once
d_call: NA
v_call: TRBV4-2
j_call: TRBJ1-6

cdr3_nt: TGTGCCACCAGCAGAGATCTCTTGAACACTGAAGCTTTCTTT
cdr3_aa: CATSRDLLNTEAFF
clone_size: NA
d_call: NA
v_call: TRBV15
j_call: TRBJ1-1

cdr3_nt: TGTGCCAGCAGCCCCGGGACTAGCGGACACTACAATGAGCAGTTCTTC
cdr3_aa: CASSPGTSGHYNEQFF
clone_size: once
d_call: TRBD2
v_call: TRBV7-3
j_call: TRBJ2-1

cdr3_nt: TGTGCCAGCAGTGAAGGAGGAGGAGGTCCCAATGAGCAGTTCTTC
cdr3_aa: CASSEGGGGPNEQFF
clone_size: NA
d_call: NA
v_call: TRBV25-1
j_call: TRBJ2-1

cdr3_nt: TGTGCAAGTCGCTTATCGGGACAGCGAATCTATGGCTACACCTTC
cdr3_aa: CASRLSGQRIYGYTF
clone_size: few
d_call: NA
v_call: TRBV12-2
j_call: TRBJ1-2

cdr3_nt: TGTGCCTCCCAGGGGGACCCAGCGGGCCATACGCAGTATTTT
cdr3_aa: CASQGDPAGHTQYF
clone_size: once
d_call: NA
v_call: TRBV9
j_call: TRBJ2-3

cdr3_nt: TGTGCCAGCAGTTTCTCTAGCGGGAGGGCGAAGACCCAGTACTTC
cdr3_aa: CASSFSSGRAKTQYF
clone_size: NA
d_call: TRBD2
v_call: TRBV28
j_call: TRBJ2-5

cdr3_nt: TGTGCCAGCAGGGGGGGACAGACCAACACTGAAGCTTTCTTT
cdr3_aa: CASRGGQTNTEAFF
clone_size: NA
d_call: TRBD1
v_call: TRBV2
j_call: TRBJ1-1

cdr3_nt: TGTGCAAGTCGCTTAGCCCCAGGACTAGCGGATTGGGATACGCAGTATTTT
cdr3_aa: CASRLAPGLADWDTQYF
clone_size: NA
d_call: NA
v_call: TRBV12-2
j_call: TRBJ2-3

cdr3_nt: TGTGCCAGTAGTAGCGTGGGGGCAGATACGCAGTATTTT
cdr3_aa: CASSSVGADTQYF
clone_size: once
d_call: NA
v_call: TRBV19
j_call: TRBJ2-3

cdr3_nt: TGCAGCGGGGGGGTTGGGAACACTGAAGCTTTCTTT
cdr3_aa: CSGGVGNTEAFF
clone_size: once
d_call: NA
v_call: TRBV29-1
j_call: TRBJ1-1

cdr3_nt: TGTGCCAGCCGCCCCAAGGGGGCTAGCGGTCTGAACACAGATACGCAGTATTTT
cdr3_aa: CASRPKGASGLNTDTQYF
clone_size: NA
d_call: NA
v_call: TRBV7-2
j_call: TRBJ2-3

cdr3_nt: TGCGCCAGCAGCAACCGGGACACCACGAATACGCAGTATTTT
cdr3_aa: CASSNRDTTNTQYF
clone_size: once
d_call: NA
v_call: TRBV5-1
j_call: TRBJ2-3

cdr3_nt: TGTGCCAGCAGTGAGGGACAGGGGGTTCGCAATGAGCAGTTCTTC
cdr3_aa: CASSEGQGVRNEQFF
clone_size: NA
d_call: TRBD1
v_call: TRBV2
j_call: TRBJ2-1

cdr3_nt: TGTGCCAGCAGCAGGGGGTTCAATCAGCCCCAGCATTTT
cdr3_aa: CASSRGFNQPQHF
clone_size: NA
d_call: TRBD1
v_call: TRBV6-1
j_call: TRBJ1-5

cdr3_nt: TGCAGCGTTGGACCGACTAGCGGCTACGAGCAGTACTTC
cdr3_aa: CSVGPTSGYEQYF
clone_size: few
d_call: TRBD2
v_call: TRBV29-1
j_call: TRBJ2-7

cdr3_nt: TGTGCCAGCAGTGAAACTGGACAGACTAACTATGGCTACACCTTC
cdr3_aa: CASSETGQTNYGYTF
clone_size: NA
d_call: NA
v_call: TRBV2
j_call: TRBJ1-2

cdr3_nt: TGTGCCAGCAGCTTAGAGAGACAGTCCGGGGAGCTGTTTTTT
cdr3_aa: CASSLERQSGELFF
clone_size: NA
d_call: NA
v_call: TRBV11-3
j_call: TRBJ2-2

cdr3_nt: TGTGCCAGCAGCTTTATCAGGGGCGGGGAGCTGTTTTTT
cdr3_aa: CASSFIRGGELFF
clone_size: NA
d_call: NA
v_call: TRBV7-2
j_call: TRBJ2-2

cdr3_nt: TGCGCCAGCAGCCGGGACGGGAAAGAGACCCAGTACTTC
cdr3_aa: CASSRDGKETQYF
clone_size: many
d_call: NA
v_call: TRBV5-1
j_call: TRBJ2-5

cdr3_nt: TGTGCCAGCAGCCCGACCAGGCTACTGGAGCAGTTCTTC
cdr3_aa: CASSPTRLLEQFF
clone_size: NA
d_call: NA
v_call: TRBV11-2
j_call: TRBJ2-1

cdr3_nt: TGTGCCAGCAGCCGGGACACCCAAGAGACCCAGTACTTC
cdr3_aa: CASSRDTQETQYF
clone_size: NA
d_call: NA
v_call: TRBV6-1
j_call: TRBJ2-5

cdr3_nt: TGTGCCAGCAGCTTAAGTTTAGCGGGAGGCCATGAGCAGTTCTTC
cdr3_aa: CASSLSLAGGHEQFF
clone_size: NA
d_call: TRBD2
v_call: TRBV7-3
j_call: TRBJ2-1

cdr3_nt: TGTGCCAGCAGCTTAGTAAGGCTAGGAGTATCCCCCCCAGATACGCAGTATTTT
cdr3_aa: CASSLVRLGVSPPDTQYF
clone_size: NA
d_call: NA
v_call: TRBV7-8
j_call: TRBJ2-3

cdr3_nt: TGTGCCAGCAGCCAATCGACTAGCGGGAACTACGAGCAGTACTTC
cdr3_aa: CASSQSTSGNYEQYF
clone_size: NA
d_call: TRBD2
v_call: TRBV4-2
j_call: TRBJ2-7

cdr3_nt: TGTGCCAGCAGCCCTCGGACGGTAAACAATTCACCCCTCCACTTT
cdr3_aa: CASSPRTVNNSPLHF
clone_size: NA
d_call: NA
v_call: TRBV25-1
j_call: TRBJ1-6

cdr3_nt: TGTGCCACCAGCAGAGGACAGGGGGGAGGTTCACCCCTCCACTTT
cdr3_aa: CATSRGQGGGSPLHF
clone_size: few
d_call: TRBD1
v_call: TRBV15
j_call: TRBJ1-6

cdr3_nt: TGTGCCAGCAGCCTAGGGGCGGACACTGAAGCTTTCTTT
cdr3_aa: CASSLGADTEAFF
clone_size: NA
d_call: NA
v_call: TRBV9
j_call: TRBJ1-1

cdr3_nt: TGCAGCGGCAGGGTCGAGACCCAGTACTTC
cdr3_aa: CSGRVETQYF
clone_size: NA
d_call: NA
v_call: TRBV29-1
j_call: TRBJ2-5

cdr3_nt: TGTGCCAGCAGCCAAGGGAGTAGCGGCCTTTACAATGAGCAGTTCTTC
cdr3_aa: CASSQGSSGLYNEQFF
clone_size: NA
d_call: NA
v_call: TRBV4-2
j_call: TRBJ2-1

cdr3_nt: TGTGCCAGCACCCTGGGCGACAGGGTGGGTCTTCAGCAGTTCTTC
cdr3_aa: CASTLGDRVGLQQFF
clone_size: once
d_call: TRBD1
v_call: TRBV7-2
j_call: TRBJ2-1

cdr3_nt: TGTGCCTCCGGGACTAGTGATCCCGATACGCAGTATTTT
cdr3_aa: CASGTSDPDTQYF
clone_size: few
d_call: TRBD2
v_call: TRBV30
j_call: TRBJ2-3